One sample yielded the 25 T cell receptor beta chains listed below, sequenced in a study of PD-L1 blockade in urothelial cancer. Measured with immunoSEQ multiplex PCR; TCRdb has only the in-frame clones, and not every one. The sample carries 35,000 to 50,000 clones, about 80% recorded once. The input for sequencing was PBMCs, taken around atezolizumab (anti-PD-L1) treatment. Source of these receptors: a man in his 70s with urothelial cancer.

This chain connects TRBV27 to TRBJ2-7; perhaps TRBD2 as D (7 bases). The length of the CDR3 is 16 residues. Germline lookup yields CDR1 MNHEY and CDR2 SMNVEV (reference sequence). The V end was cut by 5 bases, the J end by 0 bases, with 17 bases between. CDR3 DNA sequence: TGTGCCAGCAGTCGCACGGGGGGCCTCCCCTCCTACGAGCAGTACTTC. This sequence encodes CASSRTGGLPSYEQYF.

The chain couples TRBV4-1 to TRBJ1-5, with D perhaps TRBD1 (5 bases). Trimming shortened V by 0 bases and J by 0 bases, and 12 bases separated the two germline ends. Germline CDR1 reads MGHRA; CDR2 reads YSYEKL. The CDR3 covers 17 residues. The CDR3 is CASSQDVTGDSNQPQHF. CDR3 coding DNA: TGCGCCAGCAGCCAAGATGTAACGGGGGATAGCAATCAGCCCCAGCATTTT.

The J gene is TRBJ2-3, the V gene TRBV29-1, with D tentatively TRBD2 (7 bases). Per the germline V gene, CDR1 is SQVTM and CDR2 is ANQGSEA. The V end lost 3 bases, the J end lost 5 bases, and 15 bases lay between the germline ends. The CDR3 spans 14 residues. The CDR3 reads CSVESGGGRDTQYF. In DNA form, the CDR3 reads TGCAGCGTTGAGTCCGGGGGCGGGAGAGATACGCAGTATTTT.

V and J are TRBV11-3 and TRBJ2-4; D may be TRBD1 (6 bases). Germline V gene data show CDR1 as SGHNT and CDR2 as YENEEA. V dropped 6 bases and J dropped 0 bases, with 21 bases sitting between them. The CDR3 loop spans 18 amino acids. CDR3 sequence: CASRPPPGQRLAKNIQYF. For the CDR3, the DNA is TGTGCCAGCAGACCTCCACCCGGACAGCGCCTAGCCAAAAACATTCAGTACTTC.

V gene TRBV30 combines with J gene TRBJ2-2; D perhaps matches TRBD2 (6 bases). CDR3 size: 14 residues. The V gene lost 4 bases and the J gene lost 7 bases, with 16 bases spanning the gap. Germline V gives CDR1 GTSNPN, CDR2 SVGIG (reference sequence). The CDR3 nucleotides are TGTGCCTGGATCAGGCGGGATTTGGGCGGGGAGCTGTTTTTT. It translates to CAWIRRDLGGELFF.

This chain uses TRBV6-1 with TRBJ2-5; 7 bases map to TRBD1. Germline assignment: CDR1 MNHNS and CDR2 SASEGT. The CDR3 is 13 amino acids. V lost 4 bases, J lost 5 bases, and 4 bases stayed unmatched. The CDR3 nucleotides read TGTGCCAGCAGTGGTCGACAGGGTGAGACCCAGTACTTC. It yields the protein CASSGRQGETQYF.

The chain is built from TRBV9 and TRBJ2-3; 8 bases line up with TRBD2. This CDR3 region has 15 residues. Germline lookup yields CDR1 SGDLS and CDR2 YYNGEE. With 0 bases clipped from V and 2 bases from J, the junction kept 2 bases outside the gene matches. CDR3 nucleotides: TGTGCCAGCAGCGTAGATAGCGGGACCACAGATACGCAGTATTTT. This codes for CASSVDSGTTDTQYF.

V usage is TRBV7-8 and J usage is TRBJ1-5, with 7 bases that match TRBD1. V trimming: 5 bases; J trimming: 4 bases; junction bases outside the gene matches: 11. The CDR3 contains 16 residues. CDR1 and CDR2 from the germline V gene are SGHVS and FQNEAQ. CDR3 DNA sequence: TGTGCCAGCAGCGAAAGAAGGGGGCGGCCAAATCAGCCCCAGCATTTT. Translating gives CASSERRGRPNQPQHF.

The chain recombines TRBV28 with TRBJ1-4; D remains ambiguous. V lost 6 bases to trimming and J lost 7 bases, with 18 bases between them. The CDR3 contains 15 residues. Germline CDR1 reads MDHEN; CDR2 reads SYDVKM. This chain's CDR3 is CASSPHDGLGEKLFF. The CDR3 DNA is TGTGCCAGCAGCCCCCACGACGGACTTGGTGAAAAACTGTTTTTT.

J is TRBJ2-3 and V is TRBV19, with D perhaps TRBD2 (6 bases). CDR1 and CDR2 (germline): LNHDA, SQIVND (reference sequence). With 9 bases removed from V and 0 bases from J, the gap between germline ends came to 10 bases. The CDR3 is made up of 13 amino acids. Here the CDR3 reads CASREPSTDTQYF. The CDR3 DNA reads TGTGCCAGCCGGGAGCCAAGCACAGATACGCAGTATTTT.

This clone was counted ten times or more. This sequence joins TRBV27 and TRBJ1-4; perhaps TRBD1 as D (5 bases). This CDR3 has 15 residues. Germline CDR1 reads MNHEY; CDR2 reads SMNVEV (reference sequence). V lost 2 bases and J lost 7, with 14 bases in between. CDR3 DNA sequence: TGTGCCAGCAGTTTAGCGGGAACTCAGGGTGAAAAACTGTTTTTT. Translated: CASSLAGTQGEKLFF.

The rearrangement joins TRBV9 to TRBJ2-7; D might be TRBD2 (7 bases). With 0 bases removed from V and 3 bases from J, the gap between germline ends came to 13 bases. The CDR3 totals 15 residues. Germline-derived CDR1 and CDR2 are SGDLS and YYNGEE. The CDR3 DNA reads TGTGCCAGCAGCGTAGCTGGCGGGGGCGACTACGAGCAGTACTTC. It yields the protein CASSVAGGGDYEQYF. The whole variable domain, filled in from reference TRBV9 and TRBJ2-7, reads DSGVTQTPKHLITATGQRVTLRCSPRSGDLSVYWYQQSLDQGLQFLIQYYNGEERAKGNILERFSAQQFPDLHSELNLSSLELGDSALYFCASSVAGGGDYEQYFGPGTRLTVT.

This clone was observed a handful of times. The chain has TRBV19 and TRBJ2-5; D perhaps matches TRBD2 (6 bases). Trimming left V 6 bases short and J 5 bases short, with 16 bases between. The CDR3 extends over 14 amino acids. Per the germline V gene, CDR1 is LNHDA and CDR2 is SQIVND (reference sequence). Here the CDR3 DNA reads TGTGCCAGTAGCGGGTGGAGGGGACCCGAGACCCAGTACTTC. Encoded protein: CASSGWRGPETQYF.

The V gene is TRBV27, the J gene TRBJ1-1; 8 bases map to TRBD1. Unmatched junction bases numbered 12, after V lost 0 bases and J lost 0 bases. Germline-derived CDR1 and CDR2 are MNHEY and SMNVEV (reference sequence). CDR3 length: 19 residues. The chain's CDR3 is CASSLSVTGAEGVNTEAFF. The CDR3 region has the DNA TGTGCCAGCAGTTTATCGGTGACAGGGGCGGAAGGTGTGAACACTGAAGCTTTCTTT.

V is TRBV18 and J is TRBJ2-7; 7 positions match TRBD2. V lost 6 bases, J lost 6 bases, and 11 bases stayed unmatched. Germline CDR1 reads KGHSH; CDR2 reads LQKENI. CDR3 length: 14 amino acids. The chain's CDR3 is CASSSGETAREQYF. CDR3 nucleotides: TGTGCCAGCTCCAGCGGGGAGACGGCCCGCGAGCAGTACTTC.

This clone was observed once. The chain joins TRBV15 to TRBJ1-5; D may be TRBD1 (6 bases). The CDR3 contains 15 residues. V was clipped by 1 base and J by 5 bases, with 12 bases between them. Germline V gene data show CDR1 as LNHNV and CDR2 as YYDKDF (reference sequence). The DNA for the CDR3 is TGTGCCACCAGCAGAGTAACAGGGTTTTATCAGCCCCAGCATTTT. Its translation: CATSRVTGFYQPQHF.

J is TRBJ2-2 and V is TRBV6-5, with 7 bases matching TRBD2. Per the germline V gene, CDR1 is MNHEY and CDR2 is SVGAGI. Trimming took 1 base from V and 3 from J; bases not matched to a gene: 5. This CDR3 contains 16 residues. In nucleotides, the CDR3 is TGTGCCAGCAGTTACTGGGCGGGAGAAGACACCGGGGAGCTGTTTTTT. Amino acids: CASSYWAGEDTGELFF.

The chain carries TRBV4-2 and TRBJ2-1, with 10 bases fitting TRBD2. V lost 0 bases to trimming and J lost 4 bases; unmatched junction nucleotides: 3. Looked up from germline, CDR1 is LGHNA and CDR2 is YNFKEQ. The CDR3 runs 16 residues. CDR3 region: CASSQDLAGGYNEQFF. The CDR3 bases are TGTGCCAGCAGCCAAGACTTAGCGGGAGGTTACAATGAGCAGTTCTTC.

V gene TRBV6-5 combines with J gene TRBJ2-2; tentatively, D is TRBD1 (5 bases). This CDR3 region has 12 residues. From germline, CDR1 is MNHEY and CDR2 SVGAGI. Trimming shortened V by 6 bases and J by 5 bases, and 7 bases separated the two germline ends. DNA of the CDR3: TGTGCCAGCAGCCGGACAACCGGGGAGCTGTTTTTT. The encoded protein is CASSRTTGELFF.

CDR3 sequence: CATSPDSYEQYF. As DNA, the CDR3 is TGTGCCACCTCGCCAGATTCGTACGAGCAGTACTTC. The rearrangement uses TRBV19 and TRBJ2-7; D is unclear. Germline V lookup: CDR1 LNHDA, CDR2 SQIVND (reference sequence). Between the trimmed V and J ends, which lost 10 bases and 4 bases, there was a span of 14 bases. The CDR3 runs to 12 residues.

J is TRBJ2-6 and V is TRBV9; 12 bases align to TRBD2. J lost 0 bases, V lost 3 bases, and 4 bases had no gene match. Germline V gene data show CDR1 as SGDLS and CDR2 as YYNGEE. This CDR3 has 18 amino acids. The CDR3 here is CASSASGRVLSGANVLTF. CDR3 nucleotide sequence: TGTGCCAGCAGCGCTAGCGGGAGGGTTCTCTCTGGGGCCAACGTCCTGACTTTC.

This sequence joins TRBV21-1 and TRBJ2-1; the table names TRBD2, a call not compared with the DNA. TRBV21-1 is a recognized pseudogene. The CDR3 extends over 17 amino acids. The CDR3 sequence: CALWGVSGRAAINEQFF. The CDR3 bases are TGTGCCTTGTGGGGGGTAAGCGGGAGGGCCGCGATCAATGAGCAGTTCTTC.

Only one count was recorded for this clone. The CDR3: CASSVVSGHYNEQFF. The CDR3 DNA follows: TGTGCCAGCAGCGTAGTTAGCGGCCACTACAATGAGCAGTTCTTC. The chain combines TRBV9 with TRBJ2-1; the D gene is possibly TRBD2 (6 bases). Trimming cost V 0 bases and J 3 bases, with 10 bases left between them. Germline lookup yields CDR1 SGDLS and CDR2 YYNGEE. The CDR3 loop spans 15 amino acids.

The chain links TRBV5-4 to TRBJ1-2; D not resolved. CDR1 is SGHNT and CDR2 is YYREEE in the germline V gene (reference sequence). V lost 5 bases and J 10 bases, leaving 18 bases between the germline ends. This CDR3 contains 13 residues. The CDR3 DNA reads TGTGCCAGCAGTTCGGGTTGGCCTGCACACTACACCTTC. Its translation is CASSSGWPAHYTF.

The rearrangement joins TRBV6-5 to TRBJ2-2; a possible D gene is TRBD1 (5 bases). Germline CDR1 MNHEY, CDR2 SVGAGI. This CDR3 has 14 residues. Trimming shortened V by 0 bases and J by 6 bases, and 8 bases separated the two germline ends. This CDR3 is CASSYSQGSGELFF. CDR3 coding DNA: TGTGCCAGCAGTTACTCGCAGGGATCCGGGGAGCTGTTTTTT.